Included here is one TCR beta chain sequence, with context. Its antigen is not known. These data originate in a study of blood T cells in healthy people across ages. Findings and caveats of the study: Estimated diversity across one million T cells was deemed an underestimate.

A second PCR of about 7 to 12 cycles used a sample-barcoded 5' primer and a J-beta primer mix. TCRdb fed the 5' RACE reads into MiXCR, producing one record per CDR3 protein. The sample holds fewer than 2,000,000 distinct CDR3 sequences, approximately 32% seen once. From germline, CDR1 is SGHVS and CDR2 FNYEAQ. This CDR3 region has 15 residues. V lost 5 bases and J lost 6; bases outside the gene matches: 10. The chain joins TRBV7-6 to TRBJ2-7; TRBD1 agrees at 10 bases. Input material: blood. This sequence was found in a woman aged 25 to 39 in good health. The CDR3 loop reads CASSLPGTGAGEQYF. CDR3 DNA: TGTGCCAGCAGCCTTCCGGGGACAGGGGCCGGCGAGCAGTACTTC.